These T cell receptor beta chains were read from a single sample in a study of OX40 agonist ivuxolimab in advanced cancers. The assay was immunoSEQ multiplex PCR, and TCRdb's table has in-frame clones only and misses some. Of 80,000 to 95,000 clones in the sample, about 83% are singletons; the top ten hold roughly 1.4%. This sample comprised CD4+ or CD8+ T cells sorted from blood, obtained in a trial of the OX40 agonist ivuxolimab. The receptor source for this set is an adult with an advanced solid tumor such as melanoma, head and neck, liver or kidney cancer. Both conserved end residues are trimmed from each CDR3.

v_call,j_call,cdr3_aa
TRBV28,TRBJ2-7,ASLGGVFEQY
TRBV30,TRBJ2-5,AWSPRTGVKTQY
TRBV6-5,TRBJ1-2,ASRVTGGTNYGYT
TRBV15,TRBJ2-2,ATSRDRTGELF
TRBV12-5,TRBJ2-1,ASGIGTLPNGRFPNEQF
TRBV2,TRBJ2-1,ASRGNLYNEQF
TRBV6-1,TRBJ2-1,ASGTSGHNEQF
TRBV28,TRBJ1-2,ASTRSPQGDGYT
TRBV2,TRBJ2-5,ASSAVRETQY
TRBV28,TRBJ1-4,ASRGQEGGWNEKLF
TRBV5-4,TRBJ2-3,ASSSGTDLGDTQY
TRBV28,TRBJ2-1,ASSLPGQGAYNEQF
TRBV28,TRBJ2-7,ASSSPTFSSYEQY
TRBV7-9,TRBJ2-2,ASSFNTGELF
TRBV27,TRBJ2-3,ASSLSGVNTQY